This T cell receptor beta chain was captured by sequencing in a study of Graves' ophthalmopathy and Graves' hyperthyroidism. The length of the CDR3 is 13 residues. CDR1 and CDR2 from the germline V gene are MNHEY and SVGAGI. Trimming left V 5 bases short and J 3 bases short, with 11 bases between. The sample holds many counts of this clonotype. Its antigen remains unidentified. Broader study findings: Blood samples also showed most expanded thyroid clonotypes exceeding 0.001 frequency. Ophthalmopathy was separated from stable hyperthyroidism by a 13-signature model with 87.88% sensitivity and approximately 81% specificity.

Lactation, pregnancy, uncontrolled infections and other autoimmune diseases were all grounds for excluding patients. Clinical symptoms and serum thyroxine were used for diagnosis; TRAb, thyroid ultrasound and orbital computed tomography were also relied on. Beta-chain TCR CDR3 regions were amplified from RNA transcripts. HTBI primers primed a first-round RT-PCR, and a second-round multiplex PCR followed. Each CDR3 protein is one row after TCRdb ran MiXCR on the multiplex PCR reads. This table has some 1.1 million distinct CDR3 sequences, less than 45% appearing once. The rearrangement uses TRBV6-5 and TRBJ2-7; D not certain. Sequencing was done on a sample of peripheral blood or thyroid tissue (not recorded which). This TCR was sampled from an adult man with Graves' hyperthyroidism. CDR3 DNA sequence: TGTGCCAGCAGTCTAGGGTCGATCTACGAGCAGTACTTC. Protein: CASSLGSIYEQYF.